Listed below are T cell receptor beta chains from one sample, sequenced in a study of T cells expressing NK-cell markers. Each CDR3 protein gets one entry in TCRdb, which reprocessed the 5' RACE reads and gives no DNA. This repertoire includes 350,000 to 450,000 distinct CDR3 sequences. Sequenced material: blood T cells: a sorted CD56 or NKG2C T cell subset, CD4+ or CD8+ T cells, or bulk PBMC T cells (not recorded which). The origin of the receptors is a man aged 18-69 years in good health. Both conserved end residues are part of each CDR3. Rows may omit the clone size; those that give it use once, few, many or a size class.

CDR3: CASRRLAGSSYNEQFF
V: TRBV2
J: TRBJ2-1
size: NA

CDR3: CSARRGQGASDEQYF
V: TRBV20-1
J: TRBJ2-7
size: NA

CDR3: CASSLAGAITQAFF
V: TRBV5-5
J: TRBJ1-1
size: NA

CDR3: CASSQESHGHEQYF
V: TRBV3-1
J: TRBJ2-7
size: NA

CDR3: CASSPLGQANTDTQYF
V: TRBV18
J: TRBJ2-3
size: NA

CDR3: CASSPWTVYYQETQYF
V: TRBV5-6
J: TRBJ2-5
size: NA

CDR3: CASTPTGGTYEQYF
V: TRBV6-1
J: TRBJ2-7
size: NA

CDR3: CAWSVTGITEAFF
V: TRBV30
J: TRBJ1-1
size: NA

CDR3: CASRDRGSLYEQYF
V: TRBV28
J: TRBJ2-7
size: NA

CDR3: CASSVGQLSNEKLFF
V: TRBV2
J: TRBJ1-4
size: NA

CDR3: CASSLARRLNTEAFF
V: TRBV5-1
J: TRBJ1-1
size: NA

CDR3: CASSGRTGGVLSNQPQHF
V: TRBV6-1
J: TRBJ1-5
size: NA

CDR3: CASSLQTWGEQYF
V: TRBV4-2
J: TRBJ2-7
size: NA

CDR3: CASSVYYGQGVTNTGELFF
V: TRBV5-1
J: TRBJ2-2
size: NA

CDR3: CASSLTGFRGYTF
V: TRBV28
J: TRBJ1-2
size: NA

CDR3: CASLRGGETQYF
V: TRBV10-2
J: TRBJ2-5
size: NA

CDR3: CASSLVAGTSGNTIYF
V: TRBV7-2
J: TRBJ1-3
size: NA

CDR3: CASMRAGGSQPQHF
V: TRBV6-1
J: TRBJ1-5
size: NA

CDR3: CASSLRGQGPGELFF
V: TRBV5-4
J: TRBJ2-2
size: NA

CDR3: CASSQRGGYLAKNIQYF
V: TRBV3-1
J: TRBJ2-4
size: NA

CDR3: CASRPDREGGYTF
V: TRBV7-2
J: TRBJ1-2
size: NA

CDR3: CASSGQWGGRETQYF
V: TRBV7-2
J: TRBJ2-5
size: NA

CDR3: CSVNRGAKNIQYF
V: TRBV20-1
J: TRBJ2-4
size: NA

CDR3: CATAYGSNYGYTF
V: TRBV7-2
J: TRBJ1-2
size: NA

CDR3: CAIGALETQYF
V: TRBV10-3
J: TRBJ2-5
size: medium-sized

CDR3: CASSPVGLYSYEQYF
V: TRBV5-6
J: TRBJ2-7
size: NA

CDR3: CASSLGGRPYNEQFF
V: TRBV5-6
J: TRBJ2-1
size: NA

CDR3: CASSQEEGQPTFDTQYF
V: TRBV4-1
J: TRBJ2-3
size: NA

CDR3: CATSRVGDSAYGANVLTF
V: TRBV15
J: TRBJ2-6
size: NA

CDR3: CASSQDQRGGRDTQYF
V: TRBV3-1
J: TRBJ2-3
size: NA

CDR3: CASSWWQGMNTGELFF
V: TRBV5-1
J: TRBJ2-2
size: NA

CDR3: CASSLLGTGTYEIRYF
V: TRBV7-9
J: TRBJ2-7
size: NA

CDR3: CASRGQGVGNEQFF
V: TRBV19
J: TRBJ2-1
size: NA

CDR3: CASTGRTDTQYF
V: TRBV6-6
J: TRBJ2-3
size: NA

CDR3: CASRARGLRNTEAFF
V: TRBV28
J: TRBJ1-1
size: NA

CDR3: CASSLGRNQPQHF
V: TRBV6-1
J: TRBJ1-5
size: NA

CDR3: CASSYSKQFVTGELFF
V: TRBV6-5
J: TRBJ2-2
size: NA

CDR3: CASSRTGQGEKTQYF
V: TRBV12-3/TRBV12-4
J: TRBJ2-5
size: NA

CDR3: CASSLTGTMYTDTQYF
V: TRBV5-6
J: TRBJ2-3
size: NA

CDR3: CASSTDRANEQFF
V: TRBV5-5
J: TRBJ2-1
size: NA

CDR3: CASSQAPQSSQKLFF
V: TRBV2
J: TRBJ1-4
size: NA

CDR3: CASSSPGQGDRYTF
V: TRBV28
J: TRBJ1-2
size: NA

CDR3: CASRRTGFGDIQYF
V: TRBV12-3/TRBV12-4
J: TRBJ2-4
size: NA

CDR3: CASSPIGGPNQETQYF
V: TRBV5-1
J: TRBJ2-5
size: NA

CDR3: CASSLAAGTGTEAFF
V: TRBV5-1
J: TRBJ1-1
size: NA

CDR3: CASSYSGAGTLNTEAFF
V: TRBV6-2/TRBV6-3
J: TRBJ1-1
size: NA

CDR3: CASRPTTTDRGDYGYTF
V: TRBV2
J: TRBJ1-2
size: NA

CDR3: CASSLIKGGESYF
V: TRBV27
J: TRBJ2-5
size: NA

CDR3: CASSRGGVVGQPQHF
V: TRBV27
J: TRBJ1-5
size: NA

CDR3: CASSHSGTPGNEQFF
V: TRBV4-1
J: TRBJ2-1
size: NA

CDR3: CASTRGGAGETQYF
V: TRBV5-1
J: TRBJ2-5
size: NA

CDR3: CASRTGLAGTDTQYF
V: TRBV2
J: TRBJ2-3
size: NA

CDR3: CASSSLTGSYEQYF
V: TRBV6-5
J: TRBJ2-7
size: NA

CDR3: CASRGGWSEKLFF
V: TRBV6-1
J: TRBJ1-4
size: NA

CDR3: CASSEAQSSYGYTF
V: TRBV6-1
J: TRBJ1-2
size: NA

CDR3: CASSQDDELGLAGEQTQYF
V: TRBV3-1
J: TRBJ2-5
size: NA